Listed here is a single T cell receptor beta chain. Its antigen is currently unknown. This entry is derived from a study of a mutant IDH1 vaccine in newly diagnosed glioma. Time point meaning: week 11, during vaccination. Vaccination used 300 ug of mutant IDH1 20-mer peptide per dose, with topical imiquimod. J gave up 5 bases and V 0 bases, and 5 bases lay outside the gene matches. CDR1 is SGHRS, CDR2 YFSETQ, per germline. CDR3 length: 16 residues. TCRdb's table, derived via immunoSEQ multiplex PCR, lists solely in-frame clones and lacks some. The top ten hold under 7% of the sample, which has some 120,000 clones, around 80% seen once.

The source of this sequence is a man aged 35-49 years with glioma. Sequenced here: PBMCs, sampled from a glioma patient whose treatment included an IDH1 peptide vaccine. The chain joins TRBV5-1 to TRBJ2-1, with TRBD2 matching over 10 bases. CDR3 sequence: CASSLGLAGGHNEQFF. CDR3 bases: TGCGCCAGCAGCTTGGGGTTAGCGGGAGGTCACAATGAGCAGTTCTTC.